The subject of this entry is one T cell receptor beta chain. What it binds is unknown. A junction boundary mismatches the germline segment, possibly from a read error. The sample comes from a study of tumor-infiltrating lymphocytes in glioblastoma multiforme. Study-wide points: TCR plus mutation findings rest on a single glioblastoma patient.

Germline loops: CDR1 MDHEN, CDR2 SYDVKM. CDR3 size: 14 residues. TCR beta libraries were built from RNA through three nested multiplex PCR rounds using modified ARM-PCR. A C-beta primer primed TCRB cDNA from approximately 550 ng RNA. Unique molecular identifiers were not described for the libraries. TCRdb reanalysed the multiplex PCR reads using MiXCR and keeps one entry per CDR3 protein. The sample has 25,000 to 40,000 distinct CDR3 sequences; around 60% are singletons. This TCR came from a male donor with glioblastoma. The chain recombines TRBV28 with TRBJ2-2; TRBD2 matches 8 bases. The sample taken for sequencing was brain tumor tissue. Written as DNA, the CDR3 is TGTGCCAGCGGGGGACTAGTGGTACCCAGGGAGCTGGTTTTT. This translates into CASGGLVVPRELVF. Supplemented by reference TRBV28 and TRBJ2-2, the full variable domain reads DVKVTQSSRYLVKRTGEKVFLECVQDMDHENMFWYRQDPGLGLRLIYFSYDVKMKEKGDIPEGYSVSREKKERFSLILESASTNQTSMYLCASGGLVVPRELVFGEGSRLTVL.